This is a list of T cell receptor beta chains from one sample in a study of blood T cell repertoires in COVID-19. This table comes from immunoSEQ multiplex PCR, and its TCRdb copy is limited to in-frame clones, with some not included. The sample holds approximately 200,000 clones; roughly 77% are singletons and the top ten take approximately 12%. Sequencing was done on a sample of peripheral blood. The source of these receptors is a woman aged 80 or older with COVID-19, enrolled during active disease. CDR3s include the opening cysteine and the closing phenylalanine or tryptophan. Fields, in order: J gene, CDR3 length, D gene, clone size, V gene, CDR3 DNA, CDR3 protein. The D gene is left open where the match is weak. Only some rows state a clone size, as once, few, many or a class for expanded clones.

>TRBJ1-5|18|-|-|TRBV9
TGTGCCAGCAGCTTCCGGGACGGGAGGGGAAGGGACAATCAGCCCCAGCATTTT
CASSFRDGRGRDNQPQHF
>TRBJ2-1|17|TRBD2|once|TRBV5-4
TGTGCCAGCAGCAATTCTCCGGGACTAGCGGGATACAATGAGCAGTTCTTC
CASSNSPGLAGYNEQFF
>TRBJ2-5|16|-|-|TRBV13
TGTGCCAGCAGCCCCCGTTATGCGGTTACCCAAGAGACCCAGTACTTC
CASSPRYAVTQETQYF
>TRBJ1-2|14|-|-|TRBV3-1/TRBV3-2
TGTGCCAGCAGCCCTATACAGGGAAGGCATGGCTACACCTTC
CASSPIQGRHGYTF
>TRBJ2-7|14|TRBD2|few|TRBV5-1
TGCGCCAGCAGCAGCAACCTAGCGGGATCGGGGCAGTACTTC
CASSSNLAGSGQYF
>TRBJ2-5|15|TRBD1|once|TRBV16
TGTGCCAGCAGCCACAGGACAGGGGGCTCGGAGACCCAGTACTTC
CASSHRTGGSETQYF
>TRBJ1-1|13|-|-|TRBV5-1
TGCGCCAGCAGTGGCAGTGTGAACACTGAAGCTTTCTTT
CASSGSVNTEAFF
>TRBJ2-2|15|-|-|TRBV24-1
TGTGCCACCAGTGACGCCCCTCCAAGCGCCGGGGAGCTGTTTTTT
CATSDAPPSAGELFF
>TRBJ1-2|15|-|-|TRBV11-2
TGTGCCAGCAGGCCTCCCGATCAGGGGCTGAGGGGCTACACCTTC
CASRPPDQGLRGYTF
>TRBJ1-2|13|TRBD1|once|TRBV5-8
TGTGCCAGCAGCTCGACAGGGCTCTATGGCTACACCTTC
CASSSTGLYGYTF
>TRBJ2-7|14|-|-|TRBV28
TGTGCCAGCAGTTCGACAGTGCTATCCTACGAGCAGTACTTC
CASSSTVLSYEQYF
>TRBJ2-7|14|TRBD1|-|TRBV5-1
TGCGCCAGCAGCTTAGACAGGGGGGCGGACGAGCAGTACTTC
CASSLDRGADEQYF
>TRBJ1-4|13|-|-|TRBV18
TGTGCCAGCTCCGCTGATAGGGGGGAAAAACTGTTTTTT
CASSADRGEKLFF
>TRBJ2-7|13|-|few|TRBV2
TGTGCCAGCAGTGAACCCACCTACTACGAGCAGTACTTC
CASSEPTYYEQYF
>TRBJ2-2|17|TRBD2|-|TRBV7-2
TGTGCCAGCAGCTCTCTTGGCGGGAGGGCGTGGACCGGGGAGCTGTTTTTT
CASSSLGGRAWTGELFF
>TRBJ2-1|14|-|-|TRBV29-1
TGCAGCGCCCCATTGCCCACTGGTCACAATGAGCAGTTCTTC
CSAPLPTGHNEQFF
>TRBJ2-2|19|TRBD2|-|TRBV11-2
TGTGCCAGCACTTCAACCCACCTGGGACTAGCGGGGGTCACCGGGGAGCTGTTTTTT
CASTSTHLGLAGVTGELFF
>TRBJ1-2|15|TRBD1|-|TRBV10-3
TGTGCCATCAGTCCGGGACAGGGGGTTTCCTATGGCTACACCTTC
CAISPGQGVSYGYTF
>TRBJ1-6|15|-|-|TRBV5-1
TGCGCCAGCAGCTTGGTGGAACAGCCAAATTCACCCCTCCACTTT
CASSLVEQPNSPLHF
>TRBJ2-7|13|-|once|TRBV24-1
TGTGCCACCAGTGGAAACAGGGACTACGAGCAGTACTTC
CATSGNRDYEQYF
>TRBJ2-2|14|TRBD2|few|TRBV9
TGTGCCAGCGGAGGGACTAGCGCCACCGGGGAGCTGTTTTTT
CASGGTSATGELFF
>TRBJ2-7|14|-|-|TRBV19
TGTGCCAGTAGTACCCCGGGTAGGTTCCACGAGCAGTACTTC
CASSTPGRFHEQYF
>TRBJ1-6|12|-|-|TRBV6-1
TGTGCCAGCAGTTTTGAGAATTCACCCCTCCACTTT
CASSFENSPLHF
>TRBJ2-3|12|-|-|TRBV5-1
TGCGCCAGCAGCGCAGGGTCAGATACGCAGTATTTT
CASSAGSDTQYF
>TRBJ2-7|15|TRBD2|-|TRBV7-9
TGTGCCAGCAGCCCAAAGGTCCGACTAGCGGTCGAGCAGTACTTC
CASSPKVRLAVEQYF
>TRBJ2-1|15|TRBD2|few|TRBV3-1/TRBV3-2
TGTGCCAGCAGCCAAGAAATTGCTCCGGGAGGGCCCCAGTTCTTC
CASSQEIAPGGPQFF
>TRBJ1-1|16|TRBD1|-|TRBV20-1
TGCAGTGCTAGTCGGGCCAGGGGGATAGTGAACACTGAAGCTTTCTTT
CSASRARGIVNTEAFF